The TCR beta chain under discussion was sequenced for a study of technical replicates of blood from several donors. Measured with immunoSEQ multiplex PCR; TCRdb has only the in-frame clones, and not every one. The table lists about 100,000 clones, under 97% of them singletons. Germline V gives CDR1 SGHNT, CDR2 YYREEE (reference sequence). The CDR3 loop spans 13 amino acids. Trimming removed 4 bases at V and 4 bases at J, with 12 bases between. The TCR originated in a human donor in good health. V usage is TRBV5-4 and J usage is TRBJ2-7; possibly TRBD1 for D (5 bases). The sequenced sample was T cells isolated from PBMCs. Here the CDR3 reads CASSVFQGYEQYF. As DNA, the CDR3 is TGTGCCAGCAGCGTATTTCAGGGTTACGAGCAGTACTTC.